Sequencing of this TCR beta chain was carried out in a study of cytomegalovirus exposure and HLA in healthy donors. PCR employed 60 Vbeta and 13 Jbeta primers. TCRdb's table, derived via immunoSEQ multiplex PCR, lists solely in-frame clones and lacks some. This table has hundreds of thousands of clones, around 80% appearing once. With 4 bases removed from V and 4 bases from J, the gap between germline ends came to 11 bases. The germline gives CDR1 SGHAT, CDR2 FQNNGV. The CDR3 runs to 13 residues. This chain joins TRBV11-2 and TRBJ2-7; D perhaps matches TRBD2 (5 bases). The sequence was collected from a man aged 35 to 55 in good health and CMV-seropositive. Sequencing was carried out using PBMCs. CDR3 amino acids: CASSSPLAYEQYF. CDR3 sequence (DNA): TGTGCCAGCAGCTCCCCGCTAGCTTACGAGCAGTACTTC.